This T cell receptor (beta chain) comes out of a study of vaccination effects on CD4 cells after COVID-19. The CDR3 has 15 amino acids. Germline loops: CDR1 MNHNS, CDR2 SASEGT. After removal of 2 bases from V and 4 bases from J, the junction contained 1 base not matched to a gene. Researchers isolated CD4+ T cells once 9 to 11 days of culture had elapsed. A note on this clone: Its antigen is undetermined. Other DNA sequences from this sample encode an identical CDR3 as well.

TCRdb's table, derived via immunoSEQ multiplex PCR, lists solely in-frame clones and lacks some. The sample has tens of thousands of clones; 68% are singletons. V and J are TRBV6-1 and TRBJ2-3; 12 bases agree with TRBD2. The clonotype was recovered from a human donor who received a COVID-19 vaccine. The sample was CD4+ T cells from PBMCs cultured without peptide, taken before COVID-19 vaccination. This CDR3 is CASSELAGGPDTQYF. The CDR3 nucleotides are TGTGCCAGCAGTGAACTAGCGGGAGGGCCAGATACGCAGTATTTT.